This entry lists 9 T cell receptor beta chains sequenced from one sample in a study of blood T cell repertoires in COVID-19 (dated by TCRdb to 2018 to 2020). Library generation was performed with the immunoSEQ multiplex PCR assay. The source is immuneACCESS, and TCRdb retained only in-frame sequences with V and J called. Part of the clones is not carried over; for the studies checked, unresolved V genes explain less than half of this, and the remainder is unexplained. The sample data list hundreds of thousands of clones, and more than 75% of these were observed just once. The ten top clones hold about 2.1% of the sample. Sequenced sample: PBMCs or T cells enriched from blood (not recorded which). Receptors originate from a man in his forties in a cohort exposed to, infected with or recovered from COVID-19 (not recorded which).

The chain uses TRBV18 and TRBJ2-5; 11 positions match TRBD2. V lost 2 bases to trimming and J lost 4 bases; unmatched junction nucleotides: 6. CDR1 and CDR2 from the germline V gene are KGHSH and LQKENI. This CDR3 comprises 16 residues. CDR3: CASSPSPLAGGETQYF. The CDR3 DNA sequence: TGTGCCAGCTCACCATCTCCCCTAGCGGGAGGAGAGACCCAGTACTTC. Complete variable domain (other parts from reference TRBV18 and TRBJ2-5): NAGVMQNPRHLVRRRGQEARLRCSPMKGHSHVYWYRQLPEEGLKFMVYLQKENIIDESGMPKERFSAEFPKEGPSILRIQQVVRGDSAAYFCASSPSPLAGGETQYFGPGTRLLVL.

The chain employs TRBV5-1 and TRBJ2-2; 9 positions match TRBD2. The CDR3 is 16 residues long. Germline lookup yields CDR1 SGHRS and CDR2 YFSETQ. V lost 1 base, J lost 7 bases, and 8 bases stayed unmatched. CDR3 in DNA: TGCGCCAGCAGCTTGTCAGGACTAGCGCCGGGCGGGGAGCTGTTTTTT. It encodes CASSLSGLAPGGELFF.

The genes are TRBV19 and TRBJ1-2; tentative D call: TRBD1 (6 bases). V was shortened by 1 base and J by 2 bases, with 11 bases between the two germline ends. Germline lookup yields CDR1 LNHDA and CDR2 SQIVND (reference sequence). This CDR3 has 15 amino acids. CDR3 protein: CASSIGGQPNYGYTF. The CDR3 coding sequence is TGTGCCAGTAGTATAGGGGGACAACCAAACTATGGCTACACCTTC.

With regard to this clone: Other DNA sequences of this sample code for an identical CDR3. This chain connects TRBV3-1 (or the pseudogene TRBV3-2) to TRBJ2-2, with D possibly matching TRBD1 (6 bases). This CDR3 spans 15 amino acids. The V end lost 2 bases, the J end lost 5 bases, and 12 bases lay between the germline ends. Germline lookup yields CDR1 LGHDT and CDR2 YNNKEL (reference sequence). DNA of the CDR3: TGTGCCAGCAGCCAATGGGCAGGGGATACCGGGGAGCTGTTTTTT. Encoded protein: CASSQWAGDTGELFF.

The V and J genes are TRBV2 and TRBJ2-1; 9 nucleotides agree with TRBD1. The germline V gene encodes CDR1 SNHLY and CDR2 FYNNEI. V trimming: 8 bases; J trimming: 2 bases; junction bases outside the gene matches: 4. This CDR3 region has 14 residues. This chain's CDR3 is CASHRDRAYNEQFF. DNA of the CDR3: TGTGCCAGCCACCGGGACAGGGCCTACAATGAGCAGTTCTTC.

The rearrangement joins TRBV24-1 to TRBJ1-3, with unresolved D. The length of the CDR3 is 18 residues. Trimming removed 12 bases at V and 3 bases at J, with 29 bases between. Germline loops: CDR1 KGHDR, CDR2 SFDVKD. CDR3 nucleotide sequence: TGTGCCCCCGCTGGGGAGGGAAATCAGCATTTCTGTGGAAACACCATATATTTT. Protein: CAPAGEGNQHFCGNTIYF.

This rearrangement joins TRBV5-1 to TRBJ1-1, with TRBD1 matching over 7 bases. J was trimmed by 4 bases and V by 6 bases; bases with no gene match: 6. The CDR3 has 13 amino acids. Germline V gene lookup returns CDR1 SGHRS and CDR2 YFSETQ. The CDR3 DNA reads TGCGCCAGCATGCTACAGGGGTCCACTGAAGCTTTCTTT. Its protein product is CASMLQGSTEAFF.

The chain recombines TRBV5-1 with TRBJ1-2; D may be TRBD1 (5 bases). Trimming stripped 0 bases from V and 8 bases from J, with 11 bases between. There are 13 residues in the CDR3. Germline loops: CDR1 SGHRS, CDR2 YFSETQ. The CDR3 loop reads CASSLVTALGYTF. The CDR3 DNA reads as TGCGCCAGCAGCTTGGTGACAGCTCTGGGCTACACCTTC.

The chain joins TRBV10-3 to TRBJ1-1; 9 nucleotides match TRBD1. CDR1 is ENHRY, CDR2 SYGVKD, per germline. With 5 bases clipped from V and 4 bases from J, the junction kept 11 bases outside the gene matches. The CDR3 is 16 amino acids. The CDR3 DNA is TGTGCCATCAGTAAACAGGGGGCTGGGTCGGGCACTGAAGCTTTCTTT. Encoded protein: CAISKQGAGSGTEAFF.